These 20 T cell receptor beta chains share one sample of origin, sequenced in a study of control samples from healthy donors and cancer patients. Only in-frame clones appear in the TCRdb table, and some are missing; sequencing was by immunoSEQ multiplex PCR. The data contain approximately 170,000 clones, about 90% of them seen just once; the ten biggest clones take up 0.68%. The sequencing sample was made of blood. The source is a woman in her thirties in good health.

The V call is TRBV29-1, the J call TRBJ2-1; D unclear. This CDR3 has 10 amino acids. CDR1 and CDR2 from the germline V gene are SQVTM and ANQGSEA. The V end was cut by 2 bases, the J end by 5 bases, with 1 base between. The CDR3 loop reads CSVEHNEQFF. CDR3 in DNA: TGCAGCGTTGAACACAATGAGCAGTTCTTC.

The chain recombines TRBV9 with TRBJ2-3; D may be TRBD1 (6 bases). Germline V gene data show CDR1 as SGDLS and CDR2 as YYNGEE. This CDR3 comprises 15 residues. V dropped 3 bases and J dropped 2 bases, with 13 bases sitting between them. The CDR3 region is CASSGYGTLTDTQYF. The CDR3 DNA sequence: TGTGCCAGCAGCGGCTACGGGACACTCACAGATACGCAGTATTTT.

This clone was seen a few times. The DNA of the CDR3 is TGTGCCAGCAGCTTGGCAGGGGGCGGGAATCAGCCCCAGCATTTT. Its protein product is CASSLAGGGNQPQHF. The chain recombines TRBV5-4 with TRBJ1-5; 8 bases are shared with TRBD1. V was pared by 0 bases and J by 4 bases, with 3 bases of the junction left unmatched. The germline V gene has CDR1 SGHNT and CDR2 YYREEE (reference sequence). The length of the CDR3 is 15 residues.

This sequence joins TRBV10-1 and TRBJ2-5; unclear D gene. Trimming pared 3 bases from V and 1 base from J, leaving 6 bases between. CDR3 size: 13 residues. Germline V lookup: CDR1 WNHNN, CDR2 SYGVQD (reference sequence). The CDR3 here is CASSDGFQETQYF. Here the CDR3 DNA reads TGCGCCAGCAGTGACGGGTTCCAAGAGACCCAGTACTTC.

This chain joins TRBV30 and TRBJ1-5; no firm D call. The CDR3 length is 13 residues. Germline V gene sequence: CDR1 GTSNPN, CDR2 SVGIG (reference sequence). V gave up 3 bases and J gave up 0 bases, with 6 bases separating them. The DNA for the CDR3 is TGTGCCTGGAGCGGTAATAGCAATCAGCCCCAGCATTTT. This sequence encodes CAWSGNSNQPQHF. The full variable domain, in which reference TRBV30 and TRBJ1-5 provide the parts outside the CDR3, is SQTIHQWPATLVQPVGSPLSLECTVEGTSNPNLYWYRQAAGRGLQLLFYSVGIGQISSEVPQNLSASRPQDRQFILSSKKLLLSDSGFYLCAWSGNSNQPQHFGDGTRLSIL.

Here the CDR3 DNA reads TGTGCCAGCAGTTGGACTTCAACCTACGAGCAGTACTTC. Residues: CASSWTSTYEQYF. This chain connects TRBV7-9 to TRBJ2-7, with D perhaps matching TRBD2 (5 bases). The CDR3 length is 13 residues. Trimming took 6 bases from V and 2 from J, leaving 11 bases between them. Germline V gene lookup returns CDR1 SEHNR and CDR2 FQNEAQ (reference sequence).

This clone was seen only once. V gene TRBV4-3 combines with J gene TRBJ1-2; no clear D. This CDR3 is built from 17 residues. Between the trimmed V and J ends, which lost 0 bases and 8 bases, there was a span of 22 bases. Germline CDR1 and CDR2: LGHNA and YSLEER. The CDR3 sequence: CASSQDLHPGRGWGYTF. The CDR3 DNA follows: TGCGCCAGCAGCCAAGATTTGCACCCCGGGCGGGGTTGGGGCTACACCTTC.

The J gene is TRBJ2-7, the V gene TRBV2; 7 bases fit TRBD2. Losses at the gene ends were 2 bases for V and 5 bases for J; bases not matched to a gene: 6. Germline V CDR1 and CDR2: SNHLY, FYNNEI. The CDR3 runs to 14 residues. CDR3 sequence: CASSEPLAAHEQYF. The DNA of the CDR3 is TGTGCCAGCAGTGAACCGCTAGCGGCCCACGAGCAGTACTTC.

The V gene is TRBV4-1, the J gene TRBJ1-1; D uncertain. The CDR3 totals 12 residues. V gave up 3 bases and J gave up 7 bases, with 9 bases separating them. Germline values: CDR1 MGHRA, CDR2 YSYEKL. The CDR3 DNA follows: TGCGCCAGCAGCCAGGACGGGGTTGAAGCTTTCTTT. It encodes CASSQDGVEAFF.

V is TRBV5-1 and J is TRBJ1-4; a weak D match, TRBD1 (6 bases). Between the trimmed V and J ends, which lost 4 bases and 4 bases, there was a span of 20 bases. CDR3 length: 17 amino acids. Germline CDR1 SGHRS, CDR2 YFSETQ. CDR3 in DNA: TGCGCCAGCAGCCTCCTTGGACCCTGGGGGCTTAATGAAAAACTGTTTTTT. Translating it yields CASSLLGPWGLNEKLFF.

The CDR3 spells CASSPLAGVDTQYF. The CDR3 region has the DNA TGTGCCAGCAGCCCTCTAGCGGGAGTTGATACGCAGTATTTT. The rearrangement uses TRBV7-6 and TRBJ2-3, with 10 bases matching TRBD2. Germline assignment: CDR1 SGHVS and CDR2 FNYEAQ. J gave up 6 bases and V 5 bases, and 5 bases lay outside the gene matches. CDR3 length equals 14 residues.

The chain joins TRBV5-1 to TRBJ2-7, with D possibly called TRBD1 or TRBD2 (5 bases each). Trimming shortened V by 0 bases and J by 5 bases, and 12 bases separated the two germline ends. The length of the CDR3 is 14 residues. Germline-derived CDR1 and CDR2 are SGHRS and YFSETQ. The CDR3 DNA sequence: TGCGCCAGCAGCTTGGGGGGACGAGGAAACGAGCAGTACTTC. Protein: CASSLGGRGNEQYF. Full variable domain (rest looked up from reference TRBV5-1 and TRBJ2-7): KAGVTQTPRYLIKTRGQQVTLSCSPISGHRSVSWYQQTPGQGLQFLFEYFSETQRNKGNFPGRFSGRQFSNSRSEMNVSTLELGDSALYLCASSLGGRGNEQYFGPGTRLTVT.

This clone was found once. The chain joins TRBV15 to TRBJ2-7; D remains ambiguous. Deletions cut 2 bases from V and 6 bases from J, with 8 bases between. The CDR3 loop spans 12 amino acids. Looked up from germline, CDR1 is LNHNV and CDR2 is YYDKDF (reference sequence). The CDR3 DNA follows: TGTGCCACCAGCAGAACTAAGGGCGAGCAGTACTTC. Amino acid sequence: CATSRTKGEQYF.

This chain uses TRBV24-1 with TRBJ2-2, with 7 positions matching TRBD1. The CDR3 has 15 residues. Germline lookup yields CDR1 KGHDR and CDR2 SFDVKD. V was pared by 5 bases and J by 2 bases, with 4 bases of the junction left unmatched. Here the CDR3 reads CATSGRGPNTGELFF. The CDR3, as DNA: TGTGCCACCAGTGGAAGGGGGCCCAACACCGGGGAGCTGTTTTTT.

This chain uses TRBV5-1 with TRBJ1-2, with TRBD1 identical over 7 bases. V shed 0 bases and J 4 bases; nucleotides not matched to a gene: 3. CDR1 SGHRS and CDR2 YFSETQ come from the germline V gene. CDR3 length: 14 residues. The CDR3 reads CASSLGDSPYGYTF. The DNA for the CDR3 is TGCGCCAGCAGCTTGGGGGACAGCCCCTATGGCTACACCTTC.

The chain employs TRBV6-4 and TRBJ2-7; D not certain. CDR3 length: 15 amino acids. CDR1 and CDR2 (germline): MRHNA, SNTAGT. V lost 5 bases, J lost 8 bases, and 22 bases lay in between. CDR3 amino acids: CASSPHGRNLTKQYF. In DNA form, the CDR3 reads TGTGCCAGCAGTCCCCACGGACGGAACCTTACGAAGCAGTACTTC.

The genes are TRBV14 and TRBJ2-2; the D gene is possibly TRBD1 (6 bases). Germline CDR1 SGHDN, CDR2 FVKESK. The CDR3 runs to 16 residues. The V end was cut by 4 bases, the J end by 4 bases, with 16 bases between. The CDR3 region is CASSPTIRGPTGELFF. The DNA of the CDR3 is TGTGCCAGCAGCCCGACGATCAGGGGACCCACCGGGGAGCTGTTTTTT. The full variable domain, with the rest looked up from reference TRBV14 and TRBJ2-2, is EAGVTQFPSHSVIEKGQTVTLRCDPISGHDNLYWYRRVMGKEIKFLLHFVKESKQDESGMPNNRFLAERTGGTYSTLKVQPAELEDSGVYFCASSPTIRGPTGELFFGEGSRLTVL.

CDR3 residues: CAAADTEAFF. In DNA, the CDR3 is TGTGCCGCGGCGGACACTGAAGCTTTCTTT. The chain has TRBV12-3 or TRBV12-4 and TRBJ1-1; D unresolved. The CDR3 loop spans 10 amino acids. Deletions cut 11 bases from V and 3 bases from J, with 7 bases between.

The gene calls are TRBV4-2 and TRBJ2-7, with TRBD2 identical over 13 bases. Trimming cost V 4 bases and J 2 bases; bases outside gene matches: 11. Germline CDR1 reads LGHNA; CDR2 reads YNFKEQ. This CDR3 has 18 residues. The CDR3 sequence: CASSPGLAGVQQTYEQYF. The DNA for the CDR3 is TGTGCCAGCAGCCCTGGACTAGCGGGAGTCCAACAGACCTACGAGCAGTACTTC.

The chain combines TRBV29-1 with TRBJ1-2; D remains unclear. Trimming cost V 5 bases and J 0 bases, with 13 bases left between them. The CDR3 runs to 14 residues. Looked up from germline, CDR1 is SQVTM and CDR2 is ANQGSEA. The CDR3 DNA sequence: TGCAGCGTTTTAGCGTATGGGGCTAACTATGGCTACACCTTC. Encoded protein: CSVLAYGANYGYTF.